The text below deals with one TCR beta chain. This sample is drawn from a study of blood T cell repertoires in COVID-19. Study background: The analysed material was cDNA or gDNA that came from T cells, B-cell-depleted T cells, or PBMCs.

The table came from immunoSEQ multiplex PCR; TCRdb's copy has only in-frame clones and leaves some out. The sample comprises fewer than 200,000 clones, 82% of which are singletons, and roughly 7.1% rests with the top ten. Patients of the Seattle cohort, enrolled during active infection, were followed longitudinally. The germline gives CDR1 SGHRS, CDR2 YFSETQ. Trimming left V 0 bases short and J 5 bases short, with 11 bases between. The CDR3 is 15 amino acids. The TCR originated in a woman between 55 and 75 years old with COVID-19, enrolled during active disease. This chain uses TRBV5-1 with TRBJ1-4; D is unresolved. Sequenced input: peripheral blood. The CDR3 nucleotides read TGCGCCAGCAGCTTGGGACAACCGGTAAATGAAAAACTGTTTTTT. Amino acids: CASSLGQPVNEKLFF.